The 27 T cell receptor beta chains listed next were all sequenced from one sample in a study of T cells in AML relapse after transplant. Instead of multiplex PCR, a modified RACE PCR amplified TCR alpha and beta from RNA. A single record per CDR3 protein comes from TCRdb applying MiXCR to the PCR reads. The repertoire holds about 3,500 distinct CDR3 sequences, approximately 12% seen once, with approximately 30% in the top ten. The starting material was bone marrow, either the whole sample or a sorted T cell fraction (not recorded which), obtained in complete remission. The receptors derive from a human donor who had a stem cell transplant for acute myeloid leukemia. A share of the T cells may be of graft donor origin.

There are many counts of this clonotype. This chain uses TRBV28 with TRBJ1-6; TRBD1 might be the D (5 bases). The germline V gene has CDR1 MDHEN and CDR2 SYDVKM. This CDR3 has 14 residues. V lost 5 bases, J lost 7 bases, and 12 bases lay in between. Written as DNA, the CDR3 is TGTGCCAGCAGTCCCAGGGTCGGCAATTCACCCCTCCACTTT. Translated: CASSPRVGNSPLHF.

By share, this clonotype ranks as medium-sized. The chain uses TRBV5-4 and TRBJ1-2, with TRBD1 identical over 7 bases. Germline V gene lookup returns CDR1 SGHNT and CDR2 YYREEE (reference sequence). V lost 0 bases, J lost 8 bases, and 7 bases stayed unmatched. This CDR3 has 14 residues. The CDR3 bases are TGTGCCAGCAGCTTGGGACAGGGCCGAGGCGGCTACACCTTC. It codes for CASSLGQGRGGYTF.

By sample share, this clonotype is medium-sized. CDR3 bases: TGCAGTGCTAATCGGGCTGGGGGTGAAAAACTGTTTTTT. This codes for CSANRAGGEKLFF. V usage is TRBV20-1 and J usage is TRBJ1-4; tentative D call: TRBD1 (5 bases). The V gene lost 4 bases and the J gene lost 7 bases, with 13 bases spanning the gap. Germline V gene data show CDR1 as DFQATT and CDR2 as SNEGSKA (reference sequence). This CDR3 has 13 residues.

This clonotype has more than one count but fewer than ten. J is TRBJ2-1 and V is TRBV12-5; D remains ambiguous. The CDR3 spans 9 residues. Germline V gene lookup returns CDR1 LGHNT and CDR2 FRNRAP. Trimming pared 4 bases from V and 10 bases from J, leaving 2 bases between. The CDR3 reads CASGWEQFF. In nucleotides, the CDR3 is TGTGCTAGTGGTTGGGAGCAGTTCTTC.

This clonotype is labeled as medium-sized (0.01 to 0.1%). The CDR3 bases are TGCAGCGCGTTGAGGGATTCGACAGACGGCTACACCTTC. It translates to CSALRDSTDGYTF. V is TRBV29-1 and J is TRBJ1-2, with D possibly TRBD1 on 5 matching bases. CDR3 size: 13 residues. Germline V gene lookup returns CDR1 SQVTM and CDR2 ANQGSEA. Trimming stripped 7 bases from V and 8 bases from J, with 20 bases between.

By sample fraction, this clonotype is medium-sized. The chain links TRBV27 to TRBJ1-2; 7 nucleotides align to TRBD1. Germline V CDR1 and CDR2: MNHEY, SMNVEV (reference sequence). The CDR3 totals 14 residues. The V gene end was trimmed by 6 bases and the J gene end by 5 bases; junction bases not matched to a gene: 9. The CDR3, as DNA: TGTGCCAGCAGGTCTCCGGGACAGTTTTATGGCTACACCTTC. Its translation: CASRSPGQFYGYTF.

This clonotype was recorded at least ten times. This chain joins TRBV7-2 and TRBJ1-1; D gene unclear. The CDR3 consists of 13 residues. Trimming cost V 2 bases and J 1 base, with 5 bases left between them. Germline V CDR1 and CDR2: SGHTA, FQGNSA. CDR3 amino acids: CASSLMGNTEAFF. Here the CDR3 DNA reads TGTGCCAGCAGCTTAATGGGGAACACTGAAGCTTTCTTT. The full variable domain, in which reference TRBV7-2 and TRBJ1-1 provide the parts outside the CDR3, is GAGVSQSPSNKVTEKGKDVELRCDPISGHTALYWYRQSLGQGLEFLIYFQGNSAPDKSGLPSDRFSAERTGGSVSTLTIQRTQQEDSAVYLCASSLMGNTEAFFGQGTRLTVV.

This clonotype is labeled as medium-sized (0.01 to 0.1%). The DNA for the CDR3 is TGTGCCAGCAGCTTAGGAGCGGGGTTAAACACAGATACGCAGTATTTT. Translation gives CASSLGAGLNTDTQYF. This chain connects TRBV7-6 to TRBJ2-3, with TRBD2 identical over 7 bases. Germline trimming cut 1 base from V and 2 bases from J; bases unmatched to any gene: 6. The germline gives CDR1 SGHVS, CDR2 FNYEAQ. The CDR3 extends over 16 amino acids.

The chain links TRBV30 to TRBJ2-6; D not resolved. CDR1 and CDR2 from the germline V gene are GTSNPN and SVGIG (reference sequence). This CDR3 comprises 16 residues. Trimming left V 7 bases short and J 2 bases short, with 18 bases between. The chain's CDR3 is CASKGPGPAGANVLTF. CDR3 DNA sequence: TGTGCCTCGAAAGGACCCGGCCCCGCTGGGGCCAACGTCCTGACTTTC.

A note on this clonotype: Just one base apart from a much larger clone, this may be a read error. V usage is TRBV4-2 and J usage is TRBJ2-5; 8 bases line up with TRBD2. This CDR3 comprises 18 residues. Germline loops: CDR1 LGHNA, CDR2 YNFKEQ. CDR3 amino acids: CTSSTGGALLSGTRAQYF. The CDR3 region has the DNA TGTACCAGCAGCACCGGGGGGGCCCTCCTTTCCGGCACTCGGGCCCAGTACTTC.

This chain connects TRBV9 to TRBJ2-5; TRBD2 matches 9 bases. CDR3 length: 18 amino acids. Germline trimming cut 4 bases from V and 5 bases from J; bases unmatched to any gene: 18. Germline values: CDR1 SGDLS, CDR2 YYNGEE. The CDR3 nucleotides read TGTGCCAGCAGCCACCCCGGTAGGGGCGGGGGGGTAGACGAGACCCAGTACTTC. Amino acids: CASSHPGRGGGVDETQYF. Variable domain in full (rest from reference TRBV9 and TRBJ2-5): DSGVTQTPKHLITATGQRVTLRCSPRSGDLSVYWYQQSLDQGLQFLIQYYNGEERAKGNILERFSAQQFPDLHSELNLSSLELGDSALYFCASSHPGRGGGVDETQYFGPGTRLLVL.

As regards this clonotype: A read error is possible here, since a much larger clone lies one base away. This sequence joins TRBV4-3 and TRBJ2-5, with D possibly matching TRBD2 (5 bases). Germline CDR1 and CDR2: LGHNA and YSLEER. The CDR3 is 13 residues long. This chain's CDR3 is CASSQGSGETLYF. As DNA, the CDR3 is TGCGCCAGCAGCCAAGGGAGTGGGGAGACCCTGTACTTC.

The table lists this clonotype with many counts. The V gene is TRBV28, the J gene TRBJ1-3; 9 bases fit TRBD1. The trim removed 3 bases at V and 7 bases at J, leaving 1 base unmatched. The CDR3 is 13 amino acids. CDR1 MDHEN and CDR2 SYDVKM come from the germline V gene. CDR3 sequence (DNA): TGTGCCAGCAGTTTTGGACAGGGGAACACCATATATTTT. Its protein is CASSFGQGNTIYF.

This clonotype has just a few counts. The V and J genes are TRBV6-2 or TRBV6-3 and TRBJ2-2, with D unclear. V was clipped by 6 bases and J by 6 bases, with 8 bases between them. The CDR3 consists of 12 residues. Germline V CDR1 and CDR2: MNHEY, SVGEGT. CDR3 residues: CASSLGSGELFF. CDR3 DNA: TGTGCCAGCAGCTTGGGATCCGGGGAGCTGTTTTTT.

This clonotype is termed medium-sized. CDR3 sequence: CAWERDGRYNEQFF. The DNA for the CDR3 is TGTGCCTGGGAGAGGGACGGGCGGTACAATGAGCAGTTCTTC. The gene calls are TRBV30 and TRBJ2-1, with D possibly called TRBD1 or TRBD2 (5 bases each). The CDR3 is 14 residues long. V lost 5 bases and J 4 bases, leaving 15 bases between the germline ends. Looked up from germline, CDR1 is GTSNPN and CDR2 is SVGIG (reference sequence).

About this clonotype: This may be a read error, as it is one base from a much larger clone. This chain connects TRBV7-2 to TRBJ1-2; tentative D call: TRBD1 (6 bases). Between the trimmed V and J ends, which lost 5 bases and 8 bases, there was a span of 15 bases. This CDR3 spans 13 amino acids. Germline values: CDR1 SGHTA, CDR2 FQGNSA. Here the CDR3 DNA reads TGTGCCAGCAGCCCCAACAGGGAGTGGGGCTACACCTTC. It yields the protein CASSPNREWGYTF.

This rearrangement joins TRBV5-1 to TRBJ2-1, with 9 nucleotides matching TRBD1. This CDR3 is built from 15 residues. The V segment lost 4 bases and the J segment 10 bases; nucleotides outside the gene matches: 12. The V gene's germline CDR1 is SGHRS and CDR2 YFSETQ. CDR3 DNA sequence: TGCGCCAGCAGCCCGCGGACAGGGGTCCAAAACGAGCAGTTCTTC. The encoded protein is CASSPRTGVQNEQFF.

This rearrangement joins TRBV18 to TRBJ2-7, with 8 bases matching TRBD1. Germline trimming cut 3 bases from V and 5 bases from J; bases unmatched to any gene: 6. Germline CDR1 is KGHSH and CDR2 is LQKENI. The CDR3 sequence is 14 residues long. The CDR3 is CASSPGQGPNEQYF. The CDR3 bases are TGTGCCAGCTCACCTGGACAGGGCCCCAACGAGCAGTACTTC.

By sample share, this clonotype is medium-sized. V gene TRBV7-3 combines with J gene TRBJ2-1, with 9 bases aligning to TRBD2. CDR1 is SGHTA, CDR2 FQGTGA, per germline. The CDR3 length is 17 residues. V lost 2 bases and J lost 7; bases outside the gene matches: 12. CDR3 sequence reads: CASSLYFGGGAHNEQFF. Written as DNA, the CDR3 is TGTGCCAGCAGCTTATATTTTGGCGGGGGGGCTCATAATGAGCAGTTCTTC.

There are many counts of this clonotype. This rearrangement joins TRBV28 to TRBJ1-1; 11 bases line up with TRBD1. V trimming: 6 bases; J trimming: 4 bases; junction bases outside the gene matches: 4. The CDR3 runs 14 residues. Germline V lookup: CDR1 MDHEN, CDR2 SYDVKM. The CDR3 DNA follows: TGTGCCAGCAGCCCCGGGACAGGGGGCACTGAAGCTTTCTTT. Translating gives CASSPGTGGTEAFF.

By frequency in the sample, this clonotype is medium-sized. This chain uses TRBV5-1 with TRBJ1-5; a possible D gene is TRBD1 (5 bases). The CDR3 consists of 17 residues. Germline V lookup: CDR1 SGHRS, CDR2 YFSETQ. Trimming took 4 bases from V and 2 from J, leaving 19 bases between them. Here the CDR3 reads CASSEGTVLGGNQPQHF. CDR3 sequence (DNA): TGCGCCAGCAGCGAAGGGACGGTCCTCGGAGGCAATCAGCCCCAGCATTTT.

This clonotype rates as medium-sized. V is TRBV10-3 and J is TRBJ2-2, with a weak D call TRBD1 (5 bases). V shed 4 bases and J shed 4 bases, with 16 bases lying between them. This CDR3 contains 16 residues. Germline V CDR1 and CDR2: ENHRY, SYGVKD. DNA of the CDR3: TGTGCCATCAGTGGAATTAGGACAATAAGCACCGGGGAGCTGTTTTTT. The encoded protein is CAISGIRTISTGELFF.

To note about this clonotype: This may stem from a read error, because a much larger clone lies one nucleotide away. The chain recombines TRBV5-5 with TRBJ1-5, with a weak D call TRBD1 (5 bases). CDR3 length: 15 residues. Germline CDR1 SGHKS, CDR2 YYEKEE (reference sequence). As DNA, the CDR3 is TGTGCCAGCGGCTTGAGGCAGGGAAGCAATCAGCCCCAGCATTTT. Residues: CASGLRQGSNQPQHF. Full variable domain (outside the CDR3, taken from reference TRBV5-5 and TRBJ1-5): DAGVTQSPTHLIKTRGQQVTLRCSPISGHKSVSWYQQVLGQGPQFIFQYYEKEERGRGNFPDRFSARQFPNYSSELNVNALLLGDSALYLCASGLRQGSNQPQHFGDGTRLSIL.

This chain joins TRBV7-2 and TRBJ1-5, with a possible D match to TRBD1 (6 bases). Trimming removed 3 bases from V and 2 bases from J, with 11 bases in between. CDR3 length equals 15 residues. CDR1 is SGHTA and CDR2 is FQGNSA in the germline V gene. As DNA, the CDR3 is TGTGCCAGCAGCTTGGGGGGCTCTGGCAATCAGCCCCAGCATTTT. Its translation: CASSLGGSGNQPQHF.

To note about this clonotype: A much larger clone differs by one base, so this may be a read error. This chain connects TRBV5-1 to TRBJ1-5, with 9 bases lining up with TRBD1. The CDR3 has 15 residues. Germline CDR1 reads SGHRS; CDR2 reads YFSETQ. The CDR3 DNA sequence: TGCGCCTGCAGTCCGGGACAGGGTTTTCCTCAGCCCCAGCATTTT. It translates to CACSPGQGFPQPQHF.

This clonotype was detected many times. The chain carries TRBV20-1 and TRBJ2-1; 9 positions match TRBD1. The CDR3 runs to 17 residues. J lost 7 bases, V lost 1 base, and 14 bases had no gene match. Germline V lookup: CDR1 DFQATT, CDR2 SNEGSKA (reference sequence). The CDR3 reads CSARGRSGTGRMNEQFF. Written as DNA, the CDR3 is TGCAGTGCTAGAGGCAGGTCGGGGACAGGGCGTATGAATGAGCAGTTCTTC.

By sample share, this clonotype is medium-sized. The rearrangement links TRBV5-5 to TRBJ2-3, with D possibly being TRBD1 (5 bases). CDR1 is SGHKS and CDR2 is YYEKEE in the germline V gene (reference sequence). The CDR3 runs 14 residues. Deletions cut 0 bases from V and 3 bases from J, with 8 bases between. The CDR3 is CASSLEGATDTQYF. The CDR3 coding sequence is TGTGCCAGCAGCTTGGAAGGGGCAACAGATACGCAGTATTTT.